This T cell receptor beta chain was identified during a study of human T cells and chemical hapten exposure. Whole-study context: Diagnoses of alopecia areata, totalis or universalis occurred in mostly female patients.

The CDR3 runs to 12 residues. V was cut by 5 bases and J by 9 bases, with 8 bases left in between. The germline V gene has CDR1 SGHTA and CDR2 FQGNSA. MiXCR was run by TCRdb on the RACE reads, yielding one entry per CDR3 protein. The sample lists more than 100,000 distinct CDR3 sequences, roughly 13% occurring once. Time point: patch test 1, 2 weeks after DPC sensitization. Treatment denoted: therapeutic diphenylcyclopropenone sensitization with weekly scalp DPC. As concerns this clonotype: The antigen is undetermined.

Study-wide results and limits: Expanded TCRs made up significantly more big CDR3 similarity clusters than controls did. Donors in the study had alopecia, meaning their immune response may differ from healthy people's.

This chain connects TRBV7-2 to TRBJ1-6; no firm D call. The receptor's source is a man aged 18 to 29 with alopecia areata. Some clones in this sample may be carry-over from other donors' samples. The sequenced sample was whole blood, obtained in connection with sensitization to the hapten diphenylcyclopropenone (DPC). The CDR3 protein is CASSPKFSPLHF. The CDR3 region has the DNA TGTGCCAGCAGCCCTAAATTTTCACCCCTCCACTTT.